Each of the 5 T cell receptor beta chains below was sequenced from the same sample in a study of patients and donors after allogeneic stem cell transplantation (dated by TCRdb to about 2020). The method was RT-PCR. The reads were generated on a NextSeq 550. The raw public data were reprocessed by TCRdb itself: fastp quality trimming at Q25, MiXCR clonotype calling, in-frame beta chains only. Under each unique CDR3 protein, matching rows form one entry showing the most common genes and DNA. Here the sample has 800,000 to 1,000,000 distinct CDR3 sequences; more than 15% occur a single time. Roughly 6.4% of the sample is held by the ten biggest clonotypes. Specimen: blood, either unsorted or a sorted T cell fraction (not recorded which). The origin of the receptors is a human donor who was either an allogeneic HSCT recipient or a stem cell or donor lymphocyte infusion donor (not recorded which). It is not recorded whose cells these are; they may come from a transplant donor.

This clonotype was seen ten or more times. V gene TRBV20-1 combines with J gene TRBJ1-1; 8 bases match TRBD1. There are 13 residues in the CDR3. CDR1 and CDR2 from the germline V gene are DFQATT and SNEGSKA (reference sequence). V shed 2 bases and J 7 bases; nucleotides not matched to a gene: 6. The CDR3 loop reads CSARRTGLGEAFF. The CDR3 DNA sequence: TGCAGTGCTAGACGGACAGGGTTAGGTGAAGCTTTCTTT.

This clonotype was detected only a few times. J is TRBJ2-5 and V is TRBV10-3; no clear D gene. V lost 10 bases to trimming and J lost 0 bases, with 9 bases between them. Germline V gene lookup returns CDR1 ENHRY and CDR2 SYGVKD. This CDR3 region has 12 residues. The CDR3: CATSAYQETQYF. CDR3 in DNA: TGTGCCACTTCGGCATACCAAGAGACCCAGTACTTC.

This clonotype showed up many times. V gene TRBV20-1 combines with J gene TRBJ2-1, with D unresolved. CDR1 and CDR2 (germline): DFQATT, SNEGSKA (reference sequence). The length of the CDR3 is 16 residues. Trimming shortened V by 0 bases and J by 5 bases, and 17 bases separated the two germline ends. In nucleotides, the CDR3 is TGCAGTGCTAGAGATGTCCGTCCGAAGGGCAACAATGAGCAGTTCTTC. Residues: CSARDVRPKGNNEQFF.

This clonotype was counted only a few times. The rearrangement uses TRBV6-2 or TRBV6-3 and TRBJ2-1; possibly TRBD2 for D (6 bases). CDR1 is MNHEY and CDR2 is SVGEGT in the germline V gene. The V and J ends lost 2 bases and 4 bases respectively, with 12 bases between them. The CDR3 contains 15 residues. This chain's CDR3 is CASSYEGLTYNEQFF. The CDR3 region has the DNA TGTGCCAGCAGTTACGAAGGACTAACTTACAATGAGCAGTTCTTC.

This clonotype occurred a few times. The CDR3 sequence is CASALRGPALHNEQFF. The CDR3 DNA follows: TGCGCCAGCGCCCTCAGGGGGCCAGCCCTACACAATGAGCAGTTCTTC. The chain joins TRBV5-1 to TRBJ2-1; 8 positions agree with TRBD1. Trimming cost V 7 bases and J 5 bases; bases outside gene matches: 14. This CDR3 is built from 16 residues. CDR1 and CDR2 from the germline V gene are SGHRS and YFSETQ.